The entry below gives a single T cell receptor beta chain sequence along with its context. This entry comes from a study of blood T cell repertoires in COVID-19. About the study: Sites across the United States, Italy and Spain contributed samples from acute and convalescent COVID-19. T cells, B-cell-depleted T cells, or PBMCs provided the cDNA or gDNA that served as material.

V lost 3 bases and J lost 6, with 12 bases in between. This CDR3 spans 15 amino acids. Germline V lookup: CDR1 SGHTA, CDR2 FQGNSA. How the authors handled the data: It was from reference gene primer amplification that nucleated cell counts were estimated. Data came from immunoSEQ multiplex PCR; TCRdb stores just in-frame clones and leaves some out. V and J calls and clone size are copied from that table; D and trimming were computed from the DNA. The sample yields approximately 200,000 clones, about 83% seen once. The J gene is TRBJ1-6, the V gene TRBV7-2; no clear D. Material: peripheral blood. This TCR was sampled from a woman aged 45-59 years with acute or convalescent COVID-19. The CDR3 DNA follows: TGTGCCAGCAGCTTGAACCGCGGAAGTAATTCACCCCTCCACTTT. Amino acid sequence: CASSLNRGSNSPLHF.